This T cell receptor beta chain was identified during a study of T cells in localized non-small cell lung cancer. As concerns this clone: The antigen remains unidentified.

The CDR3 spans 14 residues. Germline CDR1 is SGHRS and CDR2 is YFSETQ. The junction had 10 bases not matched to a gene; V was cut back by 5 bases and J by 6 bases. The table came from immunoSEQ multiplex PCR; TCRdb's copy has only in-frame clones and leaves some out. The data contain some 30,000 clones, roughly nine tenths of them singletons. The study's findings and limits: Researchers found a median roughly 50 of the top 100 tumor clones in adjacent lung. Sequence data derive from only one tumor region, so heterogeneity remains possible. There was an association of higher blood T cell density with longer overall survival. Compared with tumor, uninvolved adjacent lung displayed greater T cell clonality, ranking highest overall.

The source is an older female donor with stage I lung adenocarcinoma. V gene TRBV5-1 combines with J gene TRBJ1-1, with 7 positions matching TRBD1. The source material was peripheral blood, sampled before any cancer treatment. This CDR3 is CASSYQGEIAEAFF. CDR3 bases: TGCGCCAGCAGTTACCAGGGGGAAATAGCTGAAGCTTTCTTT.